The 14 T cell receptor beta chains reported below all come from one sample, sequenced in a study of control samples from healthy donors and cancer patients (dated by TCRdb to the early 2020s). Libraries were constructed by the immunoSEQ multiplex PCR assay. What TCRdb holds here is the immuneACCESS table cut down to in-frame rearrangements. Part of the clones is not present; checked against another copy, under half of the missing clones reflect an unresolved V gene, and the others are unexplained. In this sample the table shows around 63,000 clones, 87% of which occur a single time. Together, the top ten hold under 2.5% of the sample. Material for sequencing was PBMCs. Receptor source: a woman in her 50s with head and neck cancer.

The chain is built from TRBV5-6 and TRBJ2-6, with 9 bases that match TRBD2. Germline CDR1 and CDR2: SGHDT and YYEEEE. V was clipped by 4 bases and J by 1 base; unmatched bases: 9. The CDR3 has 18 amino acids. The CDR3 DNA reads TGTGCCAGCAGCACACCGAGCGGGGGGCCATCTGGGGCCAACGTCCTGACTTTC. As protein: CASSTPSGGPSGANVLTF.

This clone was found a few times. The J gene is TRBJ1-2, the V gene TRBV5-6, with 7 bases lining up with TRBD1. V trimming: 1 base; J trimming: 4 bases; junction bases outside the gene matches: 4. Germline CDR1 reads SGHDT; CDR2 reads YYEEEE. This CDR3 contains 14 residues. The CDR3 DNA sequence: TGTGCCAGCAGCTTGACAGGGGCTCCCTATGGCTACACCTTC. Encoded protein: CASSLTGAPYGYTF.

Comment on this clone: Other nucleotide sequences in the sample specify the same CDR3. The chain employs TRBV4-2 and TRBJ1-2; tentative D call: TRBD1 (6 bases). V was shortened by 0 bases and J by 8 bases, with 16 bases between the two germline ends. Germline V CDR1 and CDR2: LGHNA, YNFKEQ. The CDR3 is 15 residues long. The CDR3 DNA follows: TGTGCCAGCAGCCAAGAAACCCAGGGGAGTGGGGGCTACACCTTC. Translated, it gives CASSQETQGSGGYTF.

This clone was counted once. This chain connects TRBV4-2 to TRBJ1-2; D unresolved. The CDR3 has 14 residues. Deletions cut 4 bases from V and 2 bases from J, with 11 bases between. The germline V gene encodes CDR1 LGHNA and CDR2 YNFKEQ. The CDR3 is CASSRDRENYGYTF. DNA for the CDR3: TGTGCCAGCAGCCGGGATCGAGAGAACTATGGCTACACCTTC.

V is TRBV14 and J is TRBJ1-1; D is possibly TRBD1 (5 bases). The ends were cut back, 0 bases at V and 0 bases at J, with 11 bases in the middle. The CDR3 covers 16 residues. Per germline, CDR1 SGHDN and CDR2 FVKESK. CDR3 nucleotide sequence: TGTGCCAGCAGCCAAGATGCGGGGGTGGTGAACACTGAAGCTTTCTTT. This encodes CASSQDAGVVNTEAFF.

CDR3 sequence: CASSLRAASDPLHF. CDR3 nucleotide sequence: TGTGCCAGCAGCCTCAGGGCAGCTTCCGATCCCCTCCACTTT. The chain uses TRBV6-5 and TRBJ1-6, with D perhaps TRBD1 (5 bases). The CDR3 loop spans 14 amino acids. Trimming took 6 bases from V and 13 from J, leaving 19 bases between them. The V gene's germline CDR1 is MNHEY and CDR2 SVGAGI.

The chain recombines TRBV5-5 with TRBJ2-7, with D maybe TRBD2 (6 bases). V was trimmed by 2 bases and J by 3 bases, leaving 15 bases between them. CDR1 and CDR2 from the germline V gene are SGHKS and YYEKEE (reference sequence). The CDR3 covers 15 residues. In nucleotides, the CDR3 is TGTGCCAGCAGCTTTAGTCAGGGACTCATCTACGAGCAGTACTTC. Amino acid sequence: CASSFSQGLIYEQYF.

The CDR3 is CASSESGSFQPQHF. The DNA of the CDR3 is TGCGCCAGCAGTGAGTCCGGGTCGTTTCAGCCCCAGCATTTT. This chain connects TRBV10-2 to TRBJ1-5; D ambiguous. Trimming cost V 0 bases and J 6 bases, with 9 bases left between them. This CDR3 contains 14 residues. In germline, CDR1 is WSHSY, CDR2 SAAADI.

The chain couples TRBV11-2 to TRBJ2-2; the D gene is possibly TRBD1 (6 bases). This CDR3 region has 14 residues. Per the germline V gene, CDR1 is SGHAT and CDR2 is FQNNGV. V dropped 5 bases and J dropped 5 bases, with 12 bases sitting between them. CDR3 region: CASSPTTGTGELFF. In DNA, the CDR3 is TGTGCCAGCAGCCCCACTACAGGGACCGGGGAGCTGTTTTTT.

The chain has TRBV28 and TRBJ1-1, with D unresolved. The ends were cut back, 2 bases at V and 1 base at J, with 8 bases in the middle. The CDR3 spans 14 residues. From germline, CDR1 is MDHEN and CDR2 SYDVKM. The CDR3 spells CASSLLRENTEAFF. CDR3 in DNA: TGTGCCAGCAGTTTACTGAGGGAGAACACTGAAGCTTTCTTT. The full variable domain, its missing parts supplied by reference TRBV28 and TRBJ1-1, is DVKVTQSSRYLVKRTGEKVFLECVQDMDHENMFWYRQDPGLGLRLIYFSYDVKMKEKGDIPEGYSVSREKKERFSLILESASTNQTSMYLCASSLLRENTEAFFGQGTRLTVV.

The V gene is TRBV6-6, the J gene TRBJ1-6, with D tentatively TRBD1 (5 bases). CDR3 size: 14 residues. The V gene's germline CDR1 is MNHNY and CDR2 SVGAGI (reference sequence). V was shortened by 6 bases and J by 6 bases, with 12 bases between the two germline ends. The CDR3 nucleotides are TGTGCCAGCAGACCGAGGGGCCCTAATTCACCCCTCCACTTT. Translated, it gives CASRPRGPNSPLHF.

Only one count was recorded for this clone. The V call is TRBV10-3, the J call TRBJ2-7; 9 bases fit TRBD2. CDR1 and CDR2 (germline): ENHRY, SYGVKD. Trimming cost V 6 bases and J 7 bases; bases outside gene matches: 13. The CDR3 has 15 residues. CDR3 amino acids: CAISGQAGGPGEQYF. As DNA, the CDR3 is TGTGCCATCAGCGGACAGGCGGGGGGGCCAGGGGAGCAGTACTTC.

This chain connects TRBV2 to TRBJ2-2; D is perhaps TRBD1 or TRBD2 (5 bases each). The length of the CDR3 is 13 residues. With 8 bases removed from V and 6 bases from J, the gap between germline ends came to 13 bases. Germline V gene data show CDR1 as SNHLY and CDR2 as FYNNEI. This chain's CDR3 is CASGGRPSGELFF. Here the CDR3 DNA reads TGTGCCAGCGGGGGACGGCCCTCCGGGGAGCTGTTTTTT.

This chain uses TRBV5-1 with TRBJ2-1; D gene uncertain. The CDR3 loop spans 13 amino acids. Germline V gene lookup returns CDR1 SGHRS and CDR2 YFSETQ. With 0 bases removed from V and 10 bases from J, the gap between germline ends came to 11 bases. The CDR3 DNA is TGCGCCAGCAGCTTGGCTAGTCCCTTGGAGCAGTTCTTC. This codes for CASSLASPLEQFF.